This T cell receptor (beta chain) was sequenced in a study of T cell responses to AZD1222 COVID-19 vaccine. Regarding the study as a whole: White British donors predominated, females outnumbered males, and clonal diversity was possibly underestimated. Spike-wide coverage was observed for vaccine-associated CD4 TCRs, with dominant responses at 160-218 and 743-854.

Concerning this clone itself: Its specificity is not known.

Per germline, CDR1 MGHDK and CDR2 SYGVNS. V lost 6 bases, J lost 5 bases, and 7 bases lay in between. The CDR3 is 12 amino acids. The method was immunoSEQ multiplex PCR; TCRdb's version includes in-frame clones alone and lacks a portion of them. The sample includes roughly 150,000 clones, 88% of them seen just once. This TCR was recovered from an adult in good health. This specimen was peripheral blood, taken on day 0 of AZD1222 vaccination. The chain has TRBV25-1 and TRBJ2-2, with TRBD2 as a possible D gene (5 bases). The CDR3: CASREGTGELFF. For the CDR3, the DNA is TGTGCCAGCAGAGAGGGTACCGGGGAGCTGTTTTTT.